The T cell receptor (beta chain) described here comes from a study of blood T cells in healthy people across ages. The V gene lost 6 bases and the J gene lost 1 base, with 9 bases spanning the gap. The germline V gene has CDR1 SEHNR and CDR2 FQNEAQ (reference sequence). The CDR3 is made up of 14 amino acids. A sample-barcoded 5' primer and a J-beta primer mix were used in a second PCR of roughly 6 to 11 cycles. MiXCR, applied by TCRdb to the 5' RACE reads, yields one record per CDR3 protein. The sample includes about 670,000 distinct CDR3 sequences, 40% to 65% of them seen just once. The source of this sequence is a woman aged 80 or over in good health. Sequencing was carried out using blood. The rearrangement links TRBV7-9 to TRBJ1-4, with D perhaps TRBD1 (5 bases). Here the CDR3 DNA reads TGTGCCAGCAGTCCAGGGCTAACTAATGAAAAACTGTTTTTT. Residues: CASSPGLTNEKLFF.